These 6 T cell receptor beta chains were all obtained from the same sample, sequenced in a study of blood T cell repertoires in COVID-19. Sequencing used immunoSEQ multiplex PCR; TCRdb keeps in-frame clones, though not all of them. The profile shows more than 450,000 clones, 87% of them singletons. The sequenced sample was PBMCs or T cells enriched from blood (not recorded which). These receptor sequences come from a woman between 18 and 30 years old who had recovered from COVID-19.

The chain is built from TRBV2 and TRBJ1-3, with 10 bases matching TRBD1. With 10 bases clipped from V and 3 bases from J, the junction kept 18 bases outside the gene matches. CDR3 length: 18 amino acids. CDR1 and CDR2 (germline): SNHLY, FYNNEI. CDR3 DNA sequence: TGTGCCACCTACAGGAGAGGGGACAGGGGAACCGGTGGAAACACCATATATTTT. Protein sequence: CATYRRGDRGTGGNTIYF.

J is TRBJ1-2 and V is TRBV4-1; a possible D gene is TRBD1 (6 bases). Germline V gives CDR1 MGHRA, CDR2 YSYEKL. The germline V and J ends were trimmed by 1 base and 4 bases, with 25 bases remaining between them. This CDR3 is 19 amino acids long. The DNA for the CDR3 is TGCGCCAGCAGCCAAGGCGGACAGAGCTTGCTTTCGGGGATCTATGGCTACACCTTC. Residues: CASSQGGQSLLSGIYGYTF.

CDR3 nucleotide sequence: TGTGCCACCAGCGTAGGAGGGACGGGTGGCACTGAAGCTTTCTTT. Its translation is CATSVGGTGGTEAFF. J is TRBJ1-1 and V is TRBV15; D may be TRBD1 (5 bases). CDR3 length equals 15 residues. Per the germline V gene, CDR1 is LNHNV and CDR2 is YYDKDF (reference sequence). Trimming removed 5 bases at V and 4 bases at J, with 17 bases between. The full variable domain, its missing parts supplied by reference TRBV15 and TRBJ1-1, is DAMVIQNPRYQVTQFGKPVTLSCSQTLNHNVMYWYQQKSSQAPKLLFHYYDKDFNNEADTPDNFQSRRPNTSFCFLDIRSPGLGDTAMYLCATSVGGTGGTEAFFGQGTRLTVV.

The gene calls are TRBV12-3 or TRBV12-4 and TRBJ1-2; possibly TRBD1 for D (5 bases). Trimming left V 9 bases short and J 4 bases short, with 12 bases between. The CDR3 runs 12 residues. CDR3: CARQFRGYGYTF. DNA of the CDR3: TGTGCCAGACAGTTTAGGGGCTATGGCTACACCTTC.

This clone was counted once. The CDR3 loop is CASSPRERDEQYF. In nucleotides, the CDR3 is TGTGCCAGCAGCCCCAGGGAAAGGGACGAGCAGTACTTC. The rearrangement joins TRBV6-4 to TRBJ2-7; weak D call: TRBD1 (5 bases). V lost 6 bases and J 5 bases, leaving 14 bases between the germline ends. Germline CDR1 reads MRHNA; CDR2 reads SNTAGT. The CDR3 extends over 13 amino acids.

This chain uses TRBV2 with TRBJ2-7; TRBD1 might be the D (7 bases). There are 12 residues in the CDR3. Trimming cost V 11 bases and J 2 bases, with 13 bases left between them. Germline V lookup: CDR1 SNHLY, CDR2 FYNNEI. CDR3: CAARGETYEQYF. CDR3 DNA sequence: TGTGCCGCCAGGGGGGAGACCTACGAGCAGTACTTC.